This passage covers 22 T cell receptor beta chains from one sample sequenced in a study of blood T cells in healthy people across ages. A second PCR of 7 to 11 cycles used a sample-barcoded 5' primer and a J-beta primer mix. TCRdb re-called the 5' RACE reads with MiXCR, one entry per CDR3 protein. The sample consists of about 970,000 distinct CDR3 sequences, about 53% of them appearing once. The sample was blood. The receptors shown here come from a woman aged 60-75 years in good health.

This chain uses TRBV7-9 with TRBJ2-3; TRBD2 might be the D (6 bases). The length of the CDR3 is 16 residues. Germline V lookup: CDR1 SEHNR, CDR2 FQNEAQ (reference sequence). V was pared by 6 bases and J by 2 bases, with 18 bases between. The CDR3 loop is CASRSGGRGTTDTQYF. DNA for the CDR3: TGTGCCAGCAGGAGTGGGGGTCGGGGGACCACAGATACGCAGTATTTT.

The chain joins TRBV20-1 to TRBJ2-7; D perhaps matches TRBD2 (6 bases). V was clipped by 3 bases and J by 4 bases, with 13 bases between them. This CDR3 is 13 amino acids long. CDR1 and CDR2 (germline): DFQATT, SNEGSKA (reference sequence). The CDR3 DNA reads TGCAGTGCTAGTTCGGGAGAAGGGTACGAGCAGTACTTC. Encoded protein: CSASSGEGYEQYF.

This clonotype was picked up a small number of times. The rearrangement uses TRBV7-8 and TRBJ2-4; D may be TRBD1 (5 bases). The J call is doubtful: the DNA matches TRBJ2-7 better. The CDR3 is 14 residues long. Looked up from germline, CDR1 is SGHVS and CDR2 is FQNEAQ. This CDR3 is CASSSVPTAYEQYF. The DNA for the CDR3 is TGTGCCAGCAGCTCGGTCCCGACAGCCTACGAGCAGTACTTC.

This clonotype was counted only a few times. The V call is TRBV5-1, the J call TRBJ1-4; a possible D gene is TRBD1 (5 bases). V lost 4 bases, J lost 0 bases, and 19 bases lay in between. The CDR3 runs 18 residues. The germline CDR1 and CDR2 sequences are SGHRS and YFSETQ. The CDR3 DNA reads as TGCGCCAGCAGCCCCCGCCTTCCAACAGGCGCAACTAATGAAAAACTGTTTTTT. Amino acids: CASSPRLPTGATNEKLFF.

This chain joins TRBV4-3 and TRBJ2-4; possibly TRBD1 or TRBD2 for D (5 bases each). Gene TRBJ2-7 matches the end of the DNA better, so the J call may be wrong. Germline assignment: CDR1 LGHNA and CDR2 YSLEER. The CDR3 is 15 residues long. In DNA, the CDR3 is TGCGCCAGCAGCCAAGATGATGGGGCGGGCTACGAGCAGTACTTC. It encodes CASSQDDGAGYEQYF.

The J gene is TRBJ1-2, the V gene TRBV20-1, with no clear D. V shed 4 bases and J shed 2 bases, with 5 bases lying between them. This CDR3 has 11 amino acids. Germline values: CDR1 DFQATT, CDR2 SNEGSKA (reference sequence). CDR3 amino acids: CSATGNYGYTF. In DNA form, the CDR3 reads TGCAGTGCTACCGGGAACTATGGCTACACCTTC.

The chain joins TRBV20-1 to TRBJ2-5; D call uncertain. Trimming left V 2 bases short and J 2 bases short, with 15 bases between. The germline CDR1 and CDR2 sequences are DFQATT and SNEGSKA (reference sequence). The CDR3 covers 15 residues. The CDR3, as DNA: TGCAGTGCTAGAAAACCCACACAGAATCAAGAGACCCAGTACTTC. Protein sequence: CSARKPTQNQETQYF.

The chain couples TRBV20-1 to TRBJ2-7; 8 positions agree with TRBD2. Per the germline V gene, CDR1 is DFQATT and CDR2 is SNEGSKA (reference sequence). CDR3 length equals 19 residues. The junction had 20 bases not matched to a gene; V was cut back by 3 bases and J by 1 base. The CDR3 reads CSARPRWREAPLGSYEQYF. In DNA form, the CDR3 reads TGCAGTGCTAGGCCCCGTTGGCGGGAGGCGCCACTTGGGTCCTACGAGCAGTACTTC.

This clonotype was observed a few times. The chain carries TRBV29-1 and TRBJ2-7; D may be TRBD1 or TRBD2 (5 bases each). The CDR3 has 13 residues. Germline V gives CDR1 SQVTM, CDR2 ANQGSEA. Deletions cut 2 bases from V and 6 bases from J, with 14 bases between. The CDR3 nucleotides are TGCAGCGTTGAAAGGCTAGTTGGGGGCGAGCAGTACTTC. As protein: CSVERLVGGEQYF.

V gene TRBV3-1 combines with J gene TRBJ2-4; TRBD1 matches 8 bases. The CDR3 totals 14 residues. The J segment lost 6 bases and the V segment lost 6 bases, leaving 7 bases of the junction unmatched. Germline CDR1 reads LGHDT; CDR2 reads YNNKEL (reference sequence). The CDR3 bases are TGTGCCAGCAGTCTAGGACAGGGTGGAAACATTCAGTACTTC. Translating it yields CASSLGQGGNIQYF.

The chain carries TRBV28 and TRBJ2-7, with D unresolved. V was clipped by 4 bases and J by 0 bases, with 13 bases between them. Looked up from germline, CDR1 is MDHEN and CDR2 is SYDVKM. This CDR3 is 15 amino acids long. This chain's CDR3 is CASSSAAGYSYEQYF. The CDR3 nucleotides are TGTGCCAGCAGTTCCGCAGCAGGTTACTCCTACGAGCAGTACTTC.

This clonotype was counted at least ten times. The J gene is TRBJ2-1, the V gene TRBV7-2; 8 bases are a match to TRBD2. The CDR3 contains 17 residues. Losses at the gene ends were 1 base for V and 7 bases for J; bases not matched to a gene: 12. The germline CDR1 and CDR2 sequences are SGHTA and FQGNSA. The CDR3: CASSLGVGAGDRNEQFF. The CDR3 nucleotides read TGTGCCAGCAGCTTAGGGGTCGGAGCGGGAGATAGGAATGAGCAGTTCTTC.

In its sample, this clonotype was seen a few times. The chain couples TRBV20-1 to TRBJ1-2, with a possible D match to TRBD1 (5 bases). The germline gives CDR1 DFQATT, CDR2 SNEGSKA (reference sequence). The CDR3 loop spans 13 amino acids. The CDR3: CRVPDTLHYGYTF. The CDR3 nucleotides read TGCAGAGTCCCGGACACCCTACACTATGGCTACACCTTC.

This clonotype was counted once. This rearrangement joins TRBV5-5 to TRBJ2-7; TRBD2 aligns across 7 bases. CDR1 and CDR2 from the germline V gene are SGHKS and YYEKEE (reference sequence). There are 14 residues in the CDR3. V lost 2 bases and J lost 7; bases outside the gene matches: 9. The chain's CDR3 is CASSFEAGWYEQYF. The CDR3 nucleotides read TGTGCCAGCAGCTTTGAAGCGGGATGGTATGAGCAGTACTTC.

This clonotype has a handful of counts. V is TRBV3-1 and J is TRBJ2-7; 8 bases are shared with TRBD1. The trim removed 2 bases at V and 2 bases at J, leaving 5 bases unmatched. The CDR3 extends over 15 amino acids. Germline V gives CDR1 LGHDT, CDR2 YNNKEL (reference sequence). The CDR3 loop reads CASSQPGTGTYEQYF. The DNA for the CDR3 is TGTGCCAGCAGCCAACCCGGGACAGGAACCTACGAGCAGTACTTC.

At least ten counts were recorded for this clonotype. This CDR3 is CSARGFSGYEQYF. For the CDR3, the DNA is TGCAGTGCTAGGGGGTTCAGCGGCTACGAGCAGTACTTC. This chain joins TRBV20-1 and TRBJ2-7; a possible D gene is TRBD2 (5 bases). Germline V gives CDR1 DFQATT, CDR2 SNEGSKA (reference sequence). The CDR3 has 13 residues. V was pared by 3 bases and J by 3 bases, with 12 bases between.

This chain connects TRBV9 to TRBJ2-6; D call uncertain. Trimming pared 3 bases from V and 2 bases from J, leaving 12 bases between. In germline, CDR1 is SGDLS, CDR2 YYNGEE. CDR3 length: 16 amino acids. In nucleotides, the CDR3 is TGTGCCAGCAGCGGCCGCCGACGGACTGGGGCCAACGTCCTGACTTTC. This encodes CASSGRRRTGANVLTF.

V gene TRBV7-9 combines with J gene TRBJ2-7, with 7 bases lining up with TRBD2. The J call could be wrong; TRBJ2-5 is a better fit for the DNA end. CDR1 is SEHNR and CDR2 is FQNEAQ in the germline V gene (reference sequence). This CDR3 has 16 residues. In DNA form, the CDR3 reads TGTGCCAGCAGCTTAGCGTGGGAGCGGGGTCCGGTGACCCAGTACTTC. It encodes CASSLAWERGPVTQYF.

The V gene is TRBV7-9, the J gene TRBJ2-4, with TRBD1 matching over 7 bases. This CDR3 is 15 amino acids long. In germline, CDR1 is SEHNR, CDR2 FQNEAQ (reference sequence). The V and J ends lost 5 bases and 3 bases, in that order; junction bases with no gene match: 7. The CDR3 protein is CASSPRGQGKNIQYF. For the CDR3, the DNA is TGTGCCAGCAGCCCTAGGGGGCAAGGCAAAAACATTCAGTACTTC.

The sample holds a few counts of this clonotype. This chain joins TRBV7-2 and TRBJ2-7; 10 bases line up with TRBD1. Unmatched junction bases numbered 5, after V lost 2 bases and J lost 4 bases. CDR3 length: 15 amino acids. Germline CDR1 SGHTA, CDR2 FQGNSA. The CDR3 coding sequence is TGTGCCAGCAGCTTATCAGGGGGACAGGGGTACGAGCAGTACTTC. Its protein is CASSLSGGQGYEQYF.

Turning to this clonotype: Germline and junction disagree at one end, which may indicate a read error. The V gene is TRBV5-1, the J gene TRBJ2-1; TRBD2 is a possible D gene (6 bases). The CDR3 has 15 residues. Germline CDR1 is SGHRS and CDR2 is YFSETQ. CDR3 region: CASSLRDFFNNEQFF. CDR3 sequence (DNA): TGCGCCAGCAGCTTGCGGGACTTCTTCAACAACGAGCAGTTCTTC.

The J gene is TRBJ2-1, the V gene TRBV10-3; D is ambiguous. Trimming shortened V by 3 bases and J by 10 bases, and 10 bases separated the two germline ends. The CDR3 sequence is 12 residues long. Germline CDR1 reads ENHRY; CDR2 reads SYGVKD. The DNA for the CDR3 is TGTGCCATCAGTGATCCAGTGAGGGAGCAGTTCTTC. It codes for CAISDPVREQFF.